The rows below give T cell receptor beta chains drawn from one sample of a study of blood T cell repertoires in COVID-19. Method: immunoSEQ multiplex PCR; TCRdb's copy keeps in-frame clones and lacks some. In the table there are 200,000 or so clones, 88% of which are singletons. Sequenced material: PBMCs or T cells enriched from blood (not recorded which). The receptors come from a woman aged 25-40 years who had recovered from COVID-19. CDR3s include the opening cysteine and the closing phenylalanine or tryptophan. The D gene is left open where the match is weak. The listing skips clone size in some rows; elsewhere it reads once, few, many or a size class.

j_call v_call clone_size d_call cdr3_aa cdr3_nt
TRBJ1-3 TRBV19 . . CASRLPGNTIYF TGTGCCAGTCGTCTACCGGGAAACACCATATATTTT
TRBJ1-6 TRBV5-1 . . CASSSRDAYNSPLHF TGCGCCAGCAGCTCGAGAGATGCCTATAATTCACCCCTCCACTTT
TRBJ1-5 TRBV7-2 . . CASSLGFGGLGNQPQHF TGTGCCAGCAGCTTAGGTTTCGGAGGGTTGGGCAATCAGCCCCAGCATTTT
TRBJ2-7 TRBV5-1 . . CASSSGLGEQYF TGCGCCAGCAGTTCAGGGCTTGGCGAGCAGTACTTC
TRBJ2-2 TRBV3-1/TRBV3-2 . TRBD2 CASSLQSGGTGELFF TGTGCCAGCAGCCTTCAGAGCGGGGGGACCGGGGAGCTGTTTTTT
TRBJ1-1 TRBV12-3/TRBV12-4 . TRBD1 CASSLTGTAFF TGTGCCAGCAGTTTGACAGGGACTGCTTTCTTT
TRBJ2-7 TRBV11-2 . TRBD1 CASSEGEGTGIYEQYF TGTGCCAGCAGCGAGGGGGAGGGGACAGGGATTTACGAGCAGTACTTC
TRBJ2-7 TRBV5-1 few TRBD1 CASSLRQGYEQYF TGCGCCAGCAGCCTCCGACAGGGATACGAGCAGTACTTC
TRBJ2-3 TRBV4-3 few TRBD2 CASSQSGGGTDTQYF TGCGCCAGCAGCCAAAGCGGGGGTGGCACAGATACGCAGTATTTT
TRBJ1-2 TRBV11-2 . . CASSLAGDRYGYTF TGTGCCAGCAGCTTAGCGGGGGATCGCTATGGCTACACCTTC
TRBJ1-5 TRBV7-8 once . CASSLGRRGRDWSNQPQHF TGTGCCAGCAGCTTAGGACGTCGTGGCCGGGACTGGAGCAATCAGCCCCAGCATTTT
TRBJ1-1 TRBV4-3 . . CASSQEAVMNTEAFF TGCGCCAGCAGCCAAGAGGCAGTTATGAACACTGAAGCTTTCTTT
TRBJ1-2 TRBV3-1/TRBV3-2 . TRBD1 CASSSDRGSYGYTF TGTGCCAGCAGCTCAGACAGGGGCTCCTATGGCTACACCTTC
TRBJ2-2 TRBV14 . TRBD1 CASSHVVRGQGTGELFF TGTGCCAGCAGCCACGTAGTAAGGGGGCAGGGCACCGGGGAGCTGTTTTTT
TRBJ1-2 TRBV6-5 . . CASSRDTLGVSGYTF TGTGCCAGCAGCCGGGACACTTTGGGAGTTTCCGGCTACACCTTC
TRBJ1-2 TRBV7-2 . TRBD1 CASTPGPGQGSGYTF TGTGCCAGCACCCCCGGGCCGGGACAGGGTTCTGGCTACACCTTC
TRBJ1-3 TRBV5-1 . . CASSSTVSGNTIYF TGCGCCAGCAGCTCGACAGTCTCTGGAAACACCATATATTTT
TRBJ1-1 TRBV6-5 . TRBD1 CASRVDRDTEAFF TGTGCCAGCAGGGTAGACAGGGACACTGAAGCTTTCTTT
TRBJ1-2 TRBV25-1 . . CASSESGAGIANYGYTF TGTGCCAGCAGTGAATCCGGAGCGGGGATAGCTAACTATGGCTACACCTTC
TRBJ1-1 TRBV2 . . CASSALPGHKNTEAFF TGTGCCAGCAGTGCCCTGCCGGGACACAAGAACACTGAAGCTTTCTTT
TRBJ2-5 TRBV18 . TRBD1 CASSLYRGQETQYF TGTGCCAGCTCACTTTACAGGGGGCAGGAGACCCAGTACTTC
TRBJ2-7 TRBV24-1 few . CATSDSRSHEQYF TGTGCCACCAGTGATTCGCGGTCCCACGAGCAGTACTTC
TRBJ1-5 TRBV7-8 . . CASSLTWGRNQPQHF TGTGCCAGCAGCTTGACGTGGGGCCGGAATCAGCCCCAGCATTTT
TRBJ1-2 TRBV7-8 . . CASSLTWPGGGYTF TGTGCCAGCAGCTTAACGTGGCCGGGGGGTGGCTACACCTTC
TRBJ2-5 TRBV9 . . CASSPRGTQETQYF TGTGCCAGCAGCCCGCGGGGAACCCAAGAGACCCAGTACTTC